The clone carrying this T cell receptor beta chain has just one count. Other DNA sequences from this sample encode an identical CDR3 as well. The data stem from a study of shared clonotypes between healthy human individuals. The CDR3 is made up of 14 amino acids. Germline V gene data show CDR1 as SGHTA and CDR2 as FQGNSA. The V and J ends lost 5 bases and 2 bases respectively, with 10 bases between them. The protocol was immunoSEQ multiplex PCR, while the TCRdb copy is restricted to in-frame clones and leaves out a portion. Of about 1.1 million clones in the sample, roughly 80% are singletons; the top ten hold 0.7% to 0.95%.

The chain links TRBV7-2 to TRBJ1-3; weak D call: TRBD1 (6 bases). Sequencing used memory CD4+ T cells from PBMCs. Indicated subset: CD45RA-negative fraction. The sequence was collected from a man between 18 and 35 years old in good health. Some clones in this sample may be carry-over from other donors' samples. CDR3 nucleotide sequence: TGTGCCAGCAGCCTTGGACAGCCTGGAAACACCATATATTTT. Residues: CASSLGQPGNTIYF.